Listed below are T cell receptor beta chains from one sample, sequenced in a study of early stage breast cancer tumors. The protocol was immunoSEQ multiplex PCR, while the TCRdb copy is restricted to in-frame clones and leaves out a portion. The sample shows approximately 52,000 clones, approximately 80% of them seen only once. The sequencing input was blood. All receptors come from a person between 45 and 65 years old with breast cancer. CDR3s include the opening cysteine and the closing phenylalanine or tryptophan. The D gene is left open where the match is weak. Some rows have no size entry. The others give once, few or many, or a class for an expanded clone.

j_call	clone_size	v_call	d_call	cdr3_nt	cdr3_aa
TRBJ2-1	once	TRBV11-3	NA	TGTGCCAGCAGCTTAGACTCGGGTAGTGAGCAGTTCTTC	CASSLDSGSEQFF
TRBJ1-2	NA	TRBV14	TRBD1	TGTGCCAGCAGCCGGACAGGGACTAACTGTGGCTACACCTTC	CASSRTGTNCGYTF
TRBJ2-7	NA	TRBV7-8	TRBD2	TGTGCCAGCAGCTCCAGACTAGCGGGCAACTCCTACGAGCAGTACTTC	CASSSRLAGNSYEQYF
TRBJ1-1	NA	TRBV5-1	TRBD1	TGCGCCAGCAGCGCTAACAGGGGGAGAGCTTTCTTT	CASSANRGRAFF
TRBJ2-7	NA	TRBV7-9	TRBD1	TGTGCCAGCAGCACCGGGACAGGGACATACGAGCAGTACTTC	CASSTGTGTYEQYF
TRBJ2-1	NA	TRBV9	TRBD2	TGTGCCAGCAGCACGGGGGGGAGCTCCTACAATGAGCAGTTCTTC	CASSTGGSSYNEQFF
TRBJ1-1	NA	TRBV7-9	NA	TGTGCCAGCAGCTTTGGTCAGCCCGGGGACACTGAAGCTTTCTTT	CASSFGQPGDTEAFF
TRBJ1-6	NA	TRBV28	NA	TGTGCCAGCAGACTCAACCGGGGCTCCTATAATTCACCCCTCCACTTT	CASRLNRGSYNSPLHF
TRBJ2-6	few	TRBV6-1	NA	TGTGCCAGCTTCGCGGTTTCTGGGGCCAACGTCCTGACTTTC	CASFAVSGANVLTF
TRBJ2-3	NA	TRBV29-1	NA	TGCAGCGCATATGGGACTCCAGATACGCAGTATTTT	CSAYGTPDTQYF
TRBJ2-1	NA	TRBV7-2	TRBD2	TGTGCCAGCAGCTTAAGTACCGGGACTAGCGGGGGGGATGAGCAGTTCTTC	CASSLSTGTSGGDEQFF
TRBJ2-7	NA	TRBV7-9	TRBD2	TGTGCCAGCAGCTTAGGGACTAGCGGGAGAGCTTTCTCCTACGAGCAGTACTTC	CASSLGTSGRAFSYEQYF
TRBJ2-1	NA	TRBV6-5	TRBD2	TGTGCCAGCAGTAAGCTAGCGGGGGCTTACAATGAGCAGTTCTTC	CASSKLAGAYNEQFF
TRBJ2-7	NA	TRBV6-5	TRBD2	TGTGCCAGCAGTTACTCGAGGACTAGCCTCTACGAGCAGTACTTC	CASSYSRTSLYEQYF
TRBJ2-7	NA	TRBV28	NA	TGTGCCAGCAGTTCCGACGAGCAGTACTTC	CASSSDEQYF
TRBJ2-1	once	TRBV5-1	TRBD2	TGCGCCAGCAGCACCACTAGCGGAGCCTACAATGAGCAGTTCTTC	CASSTTSGAYNEQFF
TRBJ2-5	once	TRBV9	TRBD2	TGTGCCAGCAGCGGGGTTACTAGCGGCGAAGAGACCCAGTACTTC	CASSGVTSGEETQYF
TRBJ2-7	NA	TRBV2	NA	TGTGCCAGCAGTGCCACAGGGAAAGAGTACTTC	CASSATGKEYF
TRBJ2-1	NA	TRBV9	TRBD2	TGTGCCAGCTGCCTAGCTAGCGGCAATGAGCAGTTCTTC	CASCLASGNEQFF
TRBJ2-7	NA	TRBV18	TRBD1	TGTGCCAGCTCACCGGGACAGAACTCCTACGAGCAGTACTTC	CASSPGQNSYEQYF
TRBJ1-1	once	TRBV11-2	NA	TGTGCCAGCAGTGGTATCCGGGGGGCTAACACTGAAGCTTTCTTT	CASSGIRGANTEAFF
TRBJ2-1	few	TRBV7-2	TRBD2	TGTGCCAGCAGCTTACTAGCGGGAGGTGAAAATGAGCAGTTCTTC	CASSLLAGGENEQFF
TRBJ2-5	NA	TRBV14	NA	TGTGCCAGCAGCCAAAACAGCCAAGAGACCCAGTACTTC	CASSQNSQETQYF
TRBJ1-4	few	TRBV19	NA	TGTGCCAGTAGCGGGTCCCTCGAAGAAAAACTGTTTTTT	CASSGSLEEKLFF
TRBJ2-7	NA	TRBV4-2	TRBD1	TGTGCCAGCAGCCAAGAAGACAGGGTCTACGAGCAGTACTTC	CASSQEDRVYEQYF
TRBJ1-2	NA	TRBV2	NA	TGTGCCAGCAGTGAAGGAGGGGTTCCTCACTATGGCTACACCTTC	CASSEGGVPHYGYTF
TRBJ2-7	NA	TRBV2	TRBD1	TGTGCCAGCAGTGTCGGGACAGGGGGGAGGGAGCAGTACTTC	CASSVGTGGREQYF
TRBJ2-3	NA	TRBV7-6	NA	TGTGCCAGCAGCTTAGGGACAACTAGCACAGATACGCAGTATTTT	CASSLGTTSTDTQYF
TRBJ1-4	NA	TRBV7-9	NA	TGTGCCAGCAGCTCCAGGACGGGAGAGAATGAAAAACTGTTTTTT	CASSSRTGENEKLFF
TRBJ2-7	NA	TRBV6-6	TRBD2	TGTGCCAGCAATTTAGCGGGGGACAACTACGAGCAGTACTTC	CASNLAGDNYEQYF
TRBJ1-5	NA	TRBV2	NA	TGTGCCAGCAGTGAAGCCACAGCAAGCAATCAGCCCCAGCATTTT	CASSEATASNQPQHF
TRBJ2-2	NA	TRBV6-5	NA	TGTGCCAGCAGTTACTTCCGAATCGTCCTTACCGGGGAGCTGTTTTTT	CASSYFRIVLTGELFF
TRBJ1-6	NA	TRBV30	NA	TGTGCCTGGAGTAAGGCCCTCGGGACCTATAATTCACCCCTCCACTTT	CAWSKALGTYNSPLHF